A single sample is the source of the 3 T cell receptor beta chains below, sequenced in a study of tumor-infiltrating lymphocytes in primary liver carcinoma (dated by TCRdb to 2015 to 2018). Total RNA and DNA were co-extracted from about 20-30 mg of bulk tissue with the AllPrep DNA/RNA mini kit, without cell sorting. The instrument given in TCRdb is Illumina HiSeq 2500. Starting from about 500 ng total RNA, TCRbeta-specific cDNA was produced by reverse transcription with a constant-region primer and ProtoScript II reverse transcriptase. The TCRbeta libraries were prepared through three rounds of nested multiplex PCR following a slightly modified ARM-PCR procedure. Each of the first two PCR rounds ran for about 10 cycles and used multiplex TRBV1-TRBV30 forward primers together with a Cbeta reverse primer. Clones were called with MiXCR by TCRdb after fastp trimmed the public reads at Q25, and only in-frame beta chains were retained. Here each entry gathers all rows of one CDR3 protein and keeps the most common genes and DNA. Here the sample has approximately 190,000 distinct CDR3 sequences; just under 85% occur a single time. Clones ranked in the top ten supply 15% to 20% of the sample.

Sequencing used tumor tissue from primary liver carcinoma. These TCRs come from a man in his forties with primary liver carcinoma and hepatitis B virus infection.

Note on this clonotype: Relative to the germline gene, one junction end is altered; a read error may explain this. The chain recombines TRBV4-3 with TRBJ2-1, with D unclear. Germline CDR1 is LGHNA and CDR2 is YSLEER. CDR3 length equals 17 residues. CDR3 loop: CASSQLIGKLSYNEQFF. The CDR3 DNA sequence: TGCGCCAGCAGCCAATTGATAGGCAAACTCTCCTACAATGAGCAGTTTTTC.

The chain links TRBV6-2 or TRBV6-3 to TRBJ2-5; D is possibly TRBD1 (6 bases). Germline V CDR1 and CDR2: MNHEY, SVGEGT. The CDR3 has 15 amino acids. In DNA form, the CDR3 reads TGTGTCATCAGTCCGGAACAGGGACGGCAAGAGACCCAGTACTTC. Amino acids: CVISPEQGRQETQYF.

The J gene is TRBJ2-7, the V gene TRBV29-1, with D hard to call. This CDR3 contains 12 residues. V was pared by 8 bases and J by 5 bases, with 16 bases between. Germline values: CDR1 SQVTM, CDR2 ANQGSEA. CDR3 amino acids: CSPGSGKHEQYF. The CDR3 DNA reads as TGCAGCCCGGGTTCGGGTAAACACGAGCAGTACTTC.